What follows describes a single TCR beta chain. Its antigen is unidentified. It was cDNA, reverse transcribed from extracted RNA, that served as the sequencing template. Sequencing was performed with immunoSEQ multiplex PCR; in TCRdb, only in-frame clones are kept and a portion is missing. The sample carries under 75,000 clones, approximately 45% recorded once. The study team obtained lesional scalp punch biopsies and peripheral blood from alopecia areata patients. These data come from a study of CD8+ T cells in alopecia areata. Whole-study results and caveats: Sharing of TCR sequences between patients (possibly for HLA-related reasons) was less clear than in mice.

This specimen was CD8+ T cells sorted from blood, taken at week 0. This sequence originates from a human donor with alopecia areata.

The CDR3: CASSHGTDYEQYF. The DNA of the CDR3 is TGTGCCAGCAGCCACGGGACGGACTACGAGCAGTACTTC. V gene TRBV11-2 combines with J gene TRBJ2-7, with D tentatively TRBD1 or TRBD2 (5 bases each). Germline V CDR1 and CDR2: SGHAT, FQNNGV. The CDR3 consists of 13 residues. The V and J ends lost 5 bases and 3 bases respectively, with 11 bases between them. Complete variable domain (other parts from reference TRBV11-2 and TRBJ2-7): EAGVAQSPRYKIIEKRQSVAFWCNPISGHATLYWYQQILGQGPKLLIQFQNNGVVDDSQLPKDRFSAERLKGVDSTLKIQPAKLEDSAVYLCASSHGTDYEQYFGPGTRLTVT.